The 12 T cell receptor beta chains presented below share a single source sample, sequenced in a study of shared clonotypes between healthy human individuals. The naive CD8 population came from CD45RO-negative cells selected for CCR7, without terminally differentiated effector memory CD45RA+ cells. Sequencing used immunoSEQ multiplex PCR; TCRdb keeps in-frame clones, though not all of them. The sample contains millions of clones, 85% to 95% of which appear only once. Input material: naive CD8+ T cells sorted from blood. Receptors originate from a man younger than 35 in good health.

The table lists this clone with a few counts. Other DNA variants within this sample encode the same CDR3. V and J are TRBV19 and TRBJ1-5; TRBD1 matches 8 bases. From germline, CDR1 is LNHDA and CDR2 SQIVND (reference sequence). V shed 6 bases, J shed 7 bases, and the junction held 5 bases outside the gene matches. There are 13 residues in the CDR3. This CDR3 reads CASSPDRAQPQHF. The CDR3 region has the DNA TGTGCCAGTAGCCCGGACAGGGCACAGCCCCAGCATTTT.

For this clone: Different DNA sequences within this sample yield the same CDR3. The chain combines TRBV5-1 with TRBJ1-1; D gene uncertain. The ends were cut back, 8 bases at V and 2 bases at J, with 7 bases in the middle. CDR3 length: 11 residues. CDR1 and CDR2 from the germline V gene are SGHRS and YFSETQ. DNA of the CDR3: TGCGCCAGTCGCTCCAACACTGAAGCTTTCTTT. Translated, it gives CASRSNTEAFF.

This rearrangement joins TRBV5-6 to TRBJ1-6; possible D gene TRBD1, 6 bases. With 4 bases removed from V and 9 bases from J, the gap between germline ends came to 11 bases. The CDR3 has 13 amino acids. Germline CDR1 SGHDT, CDR2 YYEEEE. CDR3 nucleotides: TGTGCCAGCAGCCCCGACAGGAGTTCACCCCTCCACTTT. Translating gives CASSPDRSSPLHF.

This sequence joins TRBV11-2 and TRBJ1-4; D gene unclear. Trimming removed 5 bases from V and 8 bases from J, with 18 bases in between. The germline V gene has CDR1 SGHAT and CDR2 FQNNGV. CDR3 length: 15 residues. The CDR3 coding sequence is TGTGCCAGCAGCACCCCGGGAAAGGGAAGCGAAAAACTGTTTTTT. As protein: CASSTPGKGSEKLFF.

This clone was observed a few times. The identical CDR3 is also encoded by other nucleotide sequences in the sample. V usage is TRBV9 and J usage is TRBJ1-1; 9 bases align to TRBD1. The CDR3 is 13 amino acids. In germline, CDR1 is SGDLS, CDR2 YYNGEE. V lost 4 bases and J lost 5; bases outside the gene matches: 3. CDR3: CASSPGTGTEAFF. As DNA, the CDR3 is TGTGCCAGCAGCCCGGGGACAGGGACTGAAGCTTTCTTT.

This clone has just one count. The V call is TRBV4-1, the J call TRBJ1-1, with 10 positions matching TRBD1. Germline V gives CDR1 MGHRA, CDR2 YSYEKL. The CDR3 spans 15 residues. Losses at the gene ends were 2 bases for V and 7 bases for J; bases not matched to a gene: 7. The CDR3 DNA is TGCGCCAGCAGCCAACTCGGGACAGGGGAGGATGAAGCTTTCTTT. It translates to CASSQLGTGEDEAFF.

The genes are TRBV6-1 and TRBJ1-2; D is perhaps TRBD1 (5 bases). Germline CDR1 and CDR2: MNHNS and SASEGT. V gave up 2 bases and J gave up 5 bases, with 12 bases separating them. The CDR3 runs 14 residues. CDR3 sequence: CASSEWQGGYGYTF. CDR3 DNA sequence: TGTGCCAGCAGTGAATGGCAGGGTGGTTATGGCTACACCTTC.

The count of this clone is one. As DNA, the CDR3 is TGTGCCAGCAGCTTAGGGATGAATGAGCAGTTCTTC. Translating it yields CASSLGMNEQFF. This sequence joins TRBV7-9 and TRBJ2-1; no firm D call. The germline gives CDR1 SEHNR, CDR2 FQNEAQ (reference sequence). Trimming left V 1 base short and J 7 bases short, with 5 bases between. CDR3 length: 12 amino acids.

This chain links TRBV10-2 with TRBJ1-4, with D unresolved. The CDR3 contains 12 residues. The germline V gene encodes CDR1 WSHSY and CDR2 SAAADI. V lost 3 bases, J lost 10 bases, and 9 bases lay in between. The CDR3: CASSDLPGKLFF. The DNA for the CDR3 is TGCGCCAGCAGTGACCTCCCTGGAAAACTGTTTTTT.

The chain's CDR3 is CASSLGAGTNEKLFF. CDR3 in DNA: TGTGCCAGCAGTTTGGGGGCCGGAACTAATGAAAAACTGTTTTTT. This chain joins TRBV27 and TRBJ1-4, with D perhaps matching TRBD1 (6 bases). Germline values: CDR1 MNHEY, CDR2 SMNVEV (reference sequence). The CDR3 covers 15 residues. The V and J ends lost 3 bases and 1 base respectively, with 9 bases between them.

The gene calls are TRBV9 and TRBJ2-1, with 11 positions matching TRBD2. The germline gives CDR1 SGDLS, CDR2 YYNGEE. V shed 3 bases and J 9 bases; nucleotides not matched to a gene: 11. This CDR3 contains 16 residues. The CDR3 DNA reads TGTGCCAGCAGCGAACCCCTAGCGGGAGGCCTCGGTGAGCAGTTCTTC. Encoded protein: CASSEPLAGGLGEQFF.

The J gene is TRBJ2-5, the V gene TRBV11-3; D is ambiguous. The CDR3 sequence is 13 residues long. Deletions cut 1 base from V and 5 bases from J, with 8 bases between. The germline CDR1 and CDR2 sequences are SGHNT and YENEEA. Written as DNA, the CDR3 is TGTGCCAGCAGCTTAGGACTTTGGGAGACCCAGTACTTC. Residues: CASSLGLWETQYF.